The 26 T cell receptor beta chains given below trace back to one sample, sequenced in a study of blood T cell repertoires in COVID-19. The protocol was immunoSEQ multiplex PCR, while the TCRdb copy is restricted to in-frame clones and leaves out a portion. The table lists roughly 70,000 clones, about 80% of them singletons. The sample taken for sequencing was peripheral blood. The receptors were gathered from a woman aged 60-75 years with acute or convalescent COVID-19.

The sample holds a few counts of this clone. This chain uses TRBV5-1 with TRBJ2-1; TRBD2 matches at 10 bases. V lost 1 base, J lost 7 bases, and 2 bases stayed unmatched. Germline values: CDR1 SGHRS, CDR2 YFSETQ. This CDR3 contains 14 residues. In DNA, the CDR3 is TGCGCCAGCAGCTTGCAACTAGCGGGGAATGAGCAGTTCTTC. This gives the protein CASSLQLAGNEQFF. The whole variable domain, remainder taken from reference TRBV5-1 and TRBJ2-1, is KAGVTQTPRYLIKTRGQQVTLSCSPISGHRSVSWYQQTPGQGLQFLFEYFSETQRNKGNFPGRFSGRQFSNSRSEMNVSTLELGDSALYLCASSLQLAGNEQFFGPGTRLTVL.

This clone has just one count. The rearrangement uses TRBV6-5 and TRBJ2-7, with D tentatively TRBD2 (6 bases). The CDR3 length is 14 residues. CDR1 and CDR2 from the germline V gene are MNHEY and SVGAGI. V lost 10 bases and J lost 1, with 17 bases in between. In nucleotides, the CDR3 is TGTGCCATCCGGCGGGACTTCTCTTCCTACGAGCAGTACTTC. Encoded protein: CAIRRDFSSYEQYF.

This sequence joins TRBV3-1 (or the pseudogene TRBV3-2) and TRBJ2-7; no definite D call. Germline lookup yields CDR1 LGHDT and CDR2 YNNKEL (reference sequence). The CDR3 has 14 amino acids. V was pared by 1 base and J by 0 bases, with 7 bases between. CDR3 nucleotides: TGTGCCAGCAGCCAAGTTGTCAACTCCTACGAGCAGTACTTC. Its translation is CASSQVVNSYEQYF.

J is TRBJ1-2 and V is TRBV7-8; D not resolved. V was shortened by 5 bases and J by 6 bases, with 13 bases between the two germline ends. CDR3 length: 13 residues. Germline loops: CDR1 SGHVS, CDR2 FQNEAQ. The CDR3 sequence: CASSASRVDGYTF. Written as DNA, the CDR3 is TGTGCCAGCAGCGCCTCGAGGGTGGATGGCTACACCTTC. Based on the CDR3 plus reference TRBV7-8 and TRBJ1-2, the full variable domain is GAGVSQSPRYKVAKRGQDVALRCDPISGHVSLFWYQQALGQGPEFLTYFQNEAQLDKSGLPSDRFFAERPEGSVSTLKIQRTQQEDSAVYLCASSASRVDGYTFGSGTRLTVV.

The chain combines TRBV10-2 with TRBJ1-1; D may be TRBD1 (6 bases). The germline V gene encodes CDR1 WSHSY and CDR2 SAAADI. V gave up 2 bases and J gave up 4 bases, with 20 bases separating them. This CDR3 has 17 amino acids. The DNA of the CDR3 is TGCGCCAGCAGTGAGGGGAGGGGGAAGGCTCGCTTCACTGAAGCTTTCTTT. It specifies CASSEGRGKARFTEAFF.

The chain combines TRBV7-3 with TRBJ2-1; 7 positions agree with TRBD1. CDR1 and CDR2 (germline): SGHTA, FQGTGA. The CDR3 has 16 amino acids. V lost 2 bases and J lost 10; bases outside the gene matches: 14. Here the CDR3 DNA reads TGTGCCAGCAGCTTAGAAGGAAGAAGGGGGCCTGCGGAGCAGTTCTTC. Its translation is CASSLEGRRGPAEQFF.

This chain connects TRBV6-5 to TRBJ2-7; 10 bases line up with TRBD2. With 0 bases clipped from V and 6 bases from J, the junction kept 8 bases outside the gene matches. Germline V gene sequence: CDR1 MNHEY, CDR2 SVGAGI. The length of the CDR3 is 16 residues. The CDR3 sequence is CASSYSRASGGGEQYF. For the CDR3, the DNA is TGTGCCAGCAGTTACTCGAGGGCTAGCGGGGGTGGCGAGCAGTACTTC.

V gene TRBV7-9 combines with J gene TRBJ2-1; D perhaps matches TRBD2 (6 bases). Trimming took off 1 base at V and 7 bases at J, with 8 bases between the two ends. Germline loops: CDR1 SEHNR, CDR2 FQNEAQ (reference sequence). This CDR3 is 13 amino acids long. The chain's CDR3 is CASSLVGGNEQFF. The CDR3 bases are TGTGCCAGCAGCTTAGTTGGGGGGAATGAGCAGTTCTTC.

The chain carries TRBV7-9 and TRBJ1-4, with D unclear. From germline, CDR1 is SEHNR and CDR2 FQNEAQ (reference sequence). The CDR3 is made up of 15 amino acids. V dropped 6 bases and J dropped 7 bases, with 18 bases sitting between them. CDR3: CASSYGRGPSEKLFF. The CDR3 coding sequence is TGTGCCAGCAGTTACGGCCGAGGGCCGAGTGAAAAACTGTTTTTT.

The V call is TRBV6-5, the J call TRBJ2-3, with unresolved D. The CDR3 loop spans 14 amino acids. V was shortened by 6 bases and J by 2 bases, with 12 bases between the two germline ends. Per the germline V gene, CDR1 is MNHEY and CDR2 is SVGAGI. This chain's CDR3 is CASSLDTVTDTQYF. As DNA, the CDR3 is TGTGCCAGCAGCCTTGACACTGTCACAGATACGCAGTATTTT.

The chain joins TRBV19 to TRBJ2-1, with a weak D call TRBD1 (6 bases). The CDR3 has 13 residues. CDR1 is LNHDA, CDR2 SQIVND, per germline (reference sequence). V lost 1 base, J lost 9 bases, and 10 bases lay in between. The CDR3 loop reads CASSIGQESEQFF. Here the CDR3 DNA reads TGTGCCAGTAGTATAGGACAGGAAAGTGAGCAGTTCTTC.

The rearrangement joins TRBV15 to TRBJ1-2; 8 bases agree with TRBD1. V lost 5 bases to trimming and J lost 6 bases; unmatched junction nucleotides: 2. Germline values: CDR1 LNHNV, CDR2 YYDKDF (reference sequence). CDR3 size: 12 residues. The CDR3 DNA follows: TGTGCCACCAGCTCGGACAGGGATGGCTACACCTTC. Translating it yields CATSSDRDGYTF.

V usage is TRBV30 and J usage is TRBJ2-7; 7 bases align to TRBD1. From germline, CDR1 is GTSNPN and CDR2 SVGIG (reference sequence). The V segment lost 5 bases and the J segment 2 bases; nucleotides outside the gene matches: 9. CDR3 length: 14 residues. CDR3 DNA sequence: TGTGCCTGGGCCGGGACAGCGAGGGCCTACGAGCAGTACTTC. It yields the protein CAWAGTARAYEQYF.

The rearrangement links TRBV28 to TRBJ2-3, with 11 positions matching TRBD1. After removal of 1 base from V and 3 bases from J, the junction contained 3 bases not matched to a gene. Germline V gene lookup returns CDR1 MDHEN and CDR2 SYDVKM. The CDR3 sequence is 16 residues long. The DNA for the CDR3 is TGTGCCAGCAGTTTATCAGGACAGGGGGCAACAGATACGCAGTATTTT. It encodes CASSLSGQGATDTQYF.

This clone was detected once. This chain joins TRBV7-8 and TRBJ2-2; 9 bases are a match to TRBD1. V lost 5 bases to trimming and J lost 4 bases; unmatched junction nucleotides: 17. Germline CDR1 and CDR2: SGHVS and FQNEAQ. The CDR3 loop spans 19 amino acids. DNA of the CDR3: TGTGCCAGCAGCCGTATAAACAGGGGGCCCATCTCGGGCACCGGGGAGCTGTTTTTT. This codes for CASSRINRGPISGTGELFF.

The genes are TRBV7-8 and TRBJ2-3; tentative D call: TRBD2 (7 bases). The CDR3 extends over 17 amino acids. V was cut by 3 bases and J by 2 bases, with 18 bases left in between. CDR1 is SGHVS and CDR2 is FQNEAQ in the germline V gene. DNA for the CDR3: TGTGCCAGCAGCTTTACCCGAGGGGGAGGGGACACAGATACGCAGTATTTT. It translates to CASSFTRGGGDTDTQYF.

The chain is built from TRBV5-1 and TRBJ1-6, with 8 nucleotides matching TRBD1. Looked up from germline, CDR1 is SGHRS and CDR2 is YFSETQ. The V gene end was trimmed by 3 bases and the J gene end by 0 bases; junction bases not matched to a gene: 8. CDR3 length: 18 amino acids. CDR3 amino acids: CASSSGAGGASYNSPLHF. The CDR3 region has the DNA TGCGCCAGCAGCTCGGGGGCAGGGGGCGCCTCCTATAATTCACCCCTCCACTTT.

The V gene is TRBV19, the J gene TRBJ2-1, with 7 bases lining up with TRBD1. The J segment lost 4 bases and the V segment lost 0 bases, leaving 3 bases of the junction unmatched. The CDR3 sequence is 15 residues long. The germline V gene encodes CDR1 LNHDA and CDR2 SQIVND (reference sequence). The CDR3 region is CASSIDRDSYNEQFF. The DNA of the CDR3 is TGTGCCAGTAGTATAGATCGGGACAGTTACAATGAGCAGTTCTTC. Supplemented by reference TRBV19 and TRBJ2-1, the full variable domain reads DGGITQSPKYLFRKEGQNVTLSCEQNLNHDAMYWYRQDPGQGLRLIYYSQIVNDFQKGDIAEGYSVSREKKESFPLTVTSAQKNPTAFYLCASSIDRDSYNEQFFGPGTRLTVL.

This rearrangement joins TRBV25-1 to TRBJ2-5, with a possible D match to TRBD2 (5 bases). Germline values: CDR1 MGHDK, CDR2 SYGVNS. The CDR3 covers 16 residues. Trimming removed 4 bases at V and 4 bases at J, with 19 bases between. The CDR3 nucleotides read TGTGCCAGCAGTGCCGCAACGGGGTTTAACGTAGAGACCCAGTACTTC. Its protein is CASSAATGFNVETQYF.

The rearrangement links TRBV9 to TRBJ1-1; 9 bases are a match to TRBD1. The germline V gene has CDR1 SGDLS and CDR2 YYNGEE. The junction had 3 bases not matched to a gene; V was cut back by 2 bases and J by 1 base. The CDR3 has 15 amino acids. The CDR3, as DNA: TGTGCCAGCAGCGTGGACAGGGGAGAGAACACTGAAGCTTTCTTT. Translating it yields CASSVDRGENTEAFF.

This chain links TRBV12-3 or TRBV12-4 with TRBJ1-1; the match to TRBD1 covers 8 bases. This CDR3 spans 13 amino acids. Losses at the gene ends were 6 bases for V and 4 bases for J; bases not matched to a gene: 4. The DNA of the CDR3 is TGTGCCAGCAGCCCGGGACAGGCCACTGAAGCTTTCTTT. Its translation: CASSPGQATEAFF.

The rearrangement links TRBV3-1 (or the pseudogene TRBV3-2) to TRBJ2-7; 9 positions match TRBD1. This CDR3 contains 15 residues. V trimming: 3 bases; J trimming: 6 bases; junction bases outside the gene matches: 9. Germline V gives CDR1 LGHDT, CDR2 YNNKEL (reference sequence). CDR3 amino acids: CASSQQAGTGSEQYF. CDR3 DNA sequence: TGTGCCAGCAGCCAGCAGGCCGGGACAGGGAGCGAGCAGTACTTC.

This chain joins TRBV9 and TRBJ2-5; TRBD2 might be the D (6 bases). CDR1 and CDR2 (germline): SGDLS, YYNGEE. Trimming shortened V by 0 bases and J by 1 base, and 10 bases separated the two germline ends. The CDR3 has 15 residues. The CDR3 nucleotides are TGTGCCAGCAGCGTAGGGGGGGACGGCCAAGAGACCCAGTACTTC. Translation gives CASSVGGDGQETQYF.

V usage is TRBV7-2 and J usage is TRBJ1-5, with TRBD1 matching over 8 bases. Germline CDR1 and CDR2: SGHTA and FQGNSA. V shed 0 bases, J shed 5 bases, and the junction held 9 bases outside the gene matches. CDR3 length: 17 residues. The CDR3 DNA reads as TGTGCCAGCAGCTTAGCGAGGACAGGGAAGGGGCATCAGCCCCAGCATTTT. Protein: CASSLARTGKGHQPQHF.

This rearrangement joins TRBV12-3 or TRBV12-4 to TRBJ2-1; D is unclear. The CDR3 contains 10 residues. The V end lost 3 bases, the J end lost 8 bases, and 2 bases lay between the germline ends. CDR3 nucleotides: TGTGCCAGCAGTTTCGATGAGCAGTTCTTC. Protein sequence: CASSFDEQFF.

The chain carries TRBV6-5 and TRBJ2-1, with 7 bases that match TRBD1. The CDR3 covers 13 residues. V trimming: 5 bases; J trimming: 4 bases; junction bases outside the gene matches: 2. CDR1 is MNHEY, CDR2 SVGAGI, per germline. The CDR3 here is CASSRQGYNEQFF. CDR3 DNA: TGTGCCAGCAGTCGACAGGGTTACAATGAGCAGTTCTTC.